Each of the 24 T cell receptor beta chains below was sequenced from the same sample in a study of a mutant IDH1 vaccine in newly diagnosed glioma. Time point noted: baseline, week 1 (first vaccination visit). The treatment was: pre-vaccination baseline after standard-of-care therapy. Clones were sequenced by immunoSEQ multiplex PCR, and TCRdb holds only the in-frame ones, with some missing. The sample has 70,000 or so clones, around 83% seen once. The sequences come from peripheral blood mononuclear cells (PBMCs), collected from a glioma patient treated with radiotherapy, temozolomide or both. The receptors come from a woman aged 18-29 years with glioma. Some clones in this sample may be carry-over from other donors' samples.

This chain links TRBV18 with TRBJ1-1; D is uncertain. The CDR3 spans 14 residues. Germline V gene data show CDR1 as KGHSH and CDR2 as LQKENI. The V end lost 2 bases, the J end lost 3 bases, and 10 bases lay between the germline ends. CDR3 nucleotides: TGTGCCAGCTCACCAAGGGTGTTTGACACTGAAGCTTTCTTT. As protein: CASSPRVFDTEAFF.

This clone was seen just once. The genes are TRBV13 and TRBJ1-2; 7 nucleotides match TRBD1. Losses at the gene ends were 3 bases for V and 6 bases for J; bases not matched to a gene: 1. This CDR3 spans 12 amino acids. The germline CDR1 and CDR2 sequences are PRHDT and FYEKMQ (reference sequence). The CDR3 loop reads CASSLGQNGYTF. The CDR3 DNA reads TGTGCCAGCAGCTTGGGACAGAATGGCTACACCTTC.

The chain carries TRBV7-2 and TRBJ2-2; 12 bases map to TRBD2. CDR1 is SGHTA, CDR2 FQGNSA, per germline. The CDR3 covers 19 residues. With V trimmed by 5 bases and J by 5 bases, 15 bases remained unmatched. The CDR3, as DNA: TGTGCCAGCAGCCCTTACTCACTAGCGGGGGGCATAATGACCGGGGAGCTGTTTTTT. Its translation: CASSPYSLAGGIMTGELFF.

CDR3 residues: CASSLMDRGENIQYF. The CDR3 nucleotides are TGTGCCAGCAGCCTTATGGACAGGGGGGAAAACATTCAGTACTTC. The chain uses TRBV7-2 and TRBJ2-4, with 10 positions matching TRBD1. CDR1 SGHTA and CDR2 FQGNSA come from the germline V gene. The CDR3 runs to 15 residues. V lost 5 bases, J lost 5 bases, and 6 bases stayed unmatched. The whole variable domain, filled in from reference TRBV7-2 and TRBJ2-4, reads GAGVSQSPSNKVTEKGKDVELRCDPISGHTALYWYRQSLGQGLEFLIYFQGNSAPDKSGLPSDRFSAERTGGSVSTLTIQRTQQEDSAVYLCASSLMDRGENIQYFGAGTRLSVL.

The CDR3 bases are TGCGCCAGCAGCTTTGGGACTAGCTGGAGCGGGGAGCTGTTTTTT. It translates to CASSFGTSWSGELFF. The V and J genes are TRBV5-1 and TRBJ2-2, with 9 bases lining up with TRBD2. The germline CDR1 and CDR2 sequences are SGHRS and YFSETQ. CDR3 length equals 15 residues. V dropped 2 bases and J dropped 7; count of bases not matched to a gene: 6.

This clone was seen more than once but under ten times. V and J are TRBV14 and TRBJ2-2, with 9 bases aligning to TRBD2. CDR3 length: 15 amino acids. Germline V gene data show CDR1 as SGHDN and CDR2 as FVKESK. Unmatched junction bases numbered 6, after V lost 6 bases and J lost 4 bases. Here the CDR3 reads CASSMAGGPTGELFF. CDR3 in DNA: TGTGCCAGCAGTATGGCGGGAGGGCCCACCGGGGAGCTGTTTTTT.

The rearrangement uses TRBV4-2 and TRBJ1-6; 10 positions agree with TRBD1. CDR1 and CDR2 from the germline V gene are LGHNA and YNFKEQ. The CDR3 sequence is 14 residues long. V lost 3 bases to trimming and J lost 10 bases; unmatched junction nucleotides: 3. CDR3 coding DNA: TGTGCCAGCAGCCATGGGGACAGGGGCTCACCCCTCCACTTT. The encoded protein is CASSHGDRGSPLHF.

Of note for this clone: The sample has other DNA sequences that encode this CDR3 too. J is TRBJ1-1 and V is TRBV6-5; TRBD1 is a possible D gene (5 bases). This CDR3 comprises 13 residues. Between the trimmed V and J ends, which lost 2 bases and 1 base, there was a span of 5 bases. Germline V gene data show CDR1 as MNHEY and CDR2 as SVGAGI. CDR3 loop: CASSYGQNTEAFF. CDR3 in DNA: TGTGCCAGCAGTTACGGACAGAACACTGAAGCTTTCTTT.

V and J are TRBV9 and TRBJ1-2; D is unresolved. V was clipped by 0 bases and J by 2 bases, with 8 bases between them. The CDR3 totals 14 residues. The germline V gene has CDR1 SGDLS and CDR2 YYNGEE. Written as DNA, the CDR3 is TGTGCCAGCAGCGTAGGCACCAGCAACTATGGCTACACCTTC. Translation: CASSVGTSNYGYTF.

The gene calls are TRBV4-1 and TRBJ1-5; 11 nucleotides line up with TRBD1. The CDR3 is made up of 15 amino acids. Germline assignment: CDR1 MGHRA and CDR2 YSYEKL. The J segment lost 6 bases and the V segment lost 1 base, leaving 2 bases of the junction unmatched. The CDR3 loop reads CASSQGDRGSQPQHF. The CDR3 nucleotides are TGCGCCAGCAGCCAAGGGGACAGGGGGAGTCAGCCCCAGCATTTT.

The chain combines TRBV15 with TRBJ2-4, with no clear D. This CDR3 is 11 amino acids long. Trimming removed 4 bases from V and 13 bases from J, with 11 bases in between. Germline V gene lookup returns CDR1 LNHNV and CDR2 YYDKDF (reference sequence). In nucleotides, the CDR3 is TGTGCCACCAGCACAGGAAATATACAGTACTTC. Translating it yields CATSTGNIQYF.

This chain connects TRBV2 to TRBJ2-7, with 10 bases identical to TRBD2. V dropped 8 bases and J dropped 2; count of bases not matched to a gene: 6. The CDR3 runs to 14 residues. The germline V gene encodes CDR1 SNHLY and CDR2 FYNNEI. CDR3 in amino acids: CASEGLATTYEQYF. The CDR3 nucleotides read TGTGCCAGCGAGGGACTAGCGACAACCTACGAGCAGTACTTC.

This clone turned up a few times. The V call is TRBV18, the J call TRBJ2-5; 8 bases are a match to TRBD1. The ends lost 3 bases at V and 5 bases at J; junction bases unmatched: 5. In germline, CDR1 is KGHSH, CDR2 LQKENI. This CDR3 spans 14 amino acids. The CDR3 DNA sequence: TGTGCCAGCTCACCTTGGACAGGGACGGAGACCCAGTACTTC. It is translated as CASSPWTGTETQYF.

The V and J genes are TRBV27 and TRBJ1-2; D unresolved. CDR1 is MNHEY, CDR2 SMNVEV, per germline (reference sequence). The CDR3 length is 15 residues. The V and J ends lost 2 bases and 3 bases respectively, with 13 bases between them. The CDR3 nucleotides are TGTGCCAGCAGTTTAAAACGGTCCGCTTACTATGGCTACACCTTC. Translating gives CASSLKRSAYYGYTF.

This rearrangement joins TRBV5-6 to TRBJ2-5; no clear D. V was cut by 4 bases and J by 5 bases, with 6 bases left in between. Germline CDR1 and CDR2: SGHDT and YYEEEE. This CDR3 contains 11 residues. Written as DNA, the CDR3 is TGTGCCAGCAGCGACCGGGAGACCCAGTACTTC. Residues: CASSDRETQYF.

The J gene is TRBJ2-1, the V gene TRBV5-6; TRBD2 might be the D (6 bases). V was trimmed by 4 bases and J by 4 bases, leaving 12 bases between them. The CDR3 is 14 amino acids. Looked up from germline, CDR1 is SGHDT and CDR2 is YYEEEE. CDR3 amino acids: CASSPGTVYNEQFF. In DNA, the CDR3 is TGTGCCAGCAGCCCCGGGACTGTGTACAATGAGCAGTTCTTC.

The CDR3 loop is CASSLAGVGGQYF. CDR3 coding DNA: TGTGCCAGCAGCTTGGCAGGGGTCGGAGGGCAGTACTTC. This chain connects TRBV5-4 to TRBJ2-7, with D maybe TRBD1 (6 bases). CDR3 length: 13 residues. V gave up 0 bases and J gave up 9 bases, with 13 bases separating them. Germline V gives CDR1 SGHNT, CDR2 YYREEE (reference sequence).

This rearrangement joins TRBV5-6 to TRBJ2-3, with D tentatively TRBD2 (6 bases). The CDR3 is made up of 12 amino acids. CDR1 is SGHDT and CDR2 is YYEEEE in the germline V gene. Trimming took 3 bases from V and 5 from J, leaving 7 bases between them. CDR3 residues: CASSYGGDTQYF. The CDR3 coding sequence is TGTGCCAGCAGCTACGGGGGAGATACGCAGTATTTT.

The chain links TRBV27 to TRBJ2-5; D is undetermined. The J call could be wrong; TRBJ2-7 is a better fit for the DNA end. The germline V gene has CDR1 MNHEY and CDR2 SMNVEV (reference sequence). CDR3 length: 14 residues. Written as DNA, the CDR3 is TGTGCCAGCAGTTTAAGAAGGCAGGACGGCGAGCAGTACTTC. It codes for CASSLRRQDGEQYF.

The chain joins TRBV19 to TRBJ1-1; a possible D gene is TRBD1 (6 bases). Germline CDR1 and CDR2: LNHDA and SQIVND (reference sequence). The CDR3 loop spans 17 amino acids. Trimming took 7 bases from V and 4 from J, leaving 25 bases between them. CDR3 DNA: TGTGCCAGTACCCTAGATGGGGGGCCTCAAGTGGGCACTGAAGCTTTCTTT. Protein product: CASTLDGGPQVGTEAFF. Drawing the rest from reference TRBV19 and TRBJ1-1, the complete variable domain is DGGITQSPKYLFRKEGQNVTLSCEQNLNHDAMYWYRQDPGQGLRLIYYSQIVNDFQKGDIAEGYSVSREKKESFPLTVTSAQKNPTAFYLCASTLDGGPQVGTEAFFGQGTRLTVV.

This clone was recorded a few times. V is TRBV5-1 and J is TRBJ2-2; D call uncertain. Germline-derived CDR1 and CDR2 are SGHRS and YFSETQ. The CDR3 is 14 amino acids. V gave up 7 bases and J gave up 1 base, with 11 bases separating them. As DNA, the CDR3 is TGCGCCAGCTTTGAGGTCCTGAACACCGGGGAGCTGTTTTTT. Its protein is CASFEVLNTGELFF.

This chain joins TRBV30 and TRBJ2-7; 10 nucleotides line up with TRBD2. In germline, CDR1 is GTSNPN, CDR2 SVGIG (reference sequence). The CDR3 runs 15 residues. V was clipped by 3 bases and J by 5 bases; unmatched bases: 10. CDR3: CAWSPGGTSVDEQYF. Here the CDR3 DNA reads TGTGCCTGGAGCCCCGGCGGGACTAGCGTCGACGAGCAGTACTTC.

CDR3 DNA sequence: TGTGCCAGCAGCGTAGGTGTCTACTCCTACGAGCAGTACTTC. The encoded protein is CASSVGVYSYEQYF. V gene TRBV9 combines with J gene TRBJ2-7; D unclear. Trimming removed 0 bases at V and 0 bases at J, with 7 bases between. Germline-derived CDR1 and CDR2 are SGDLS and YYNGEE. The length of the CDR3 is 14 residues.

The rearrangement uses TRBV5-4 and TRBJ1-3; TRBD1 is a possible D gene (5 bases). Germline assignment: CDR1 SGHNT and CDR2 YYREEE (reference sequence). The germline V and J ends were trimmed by 4 bases and 0 bases, with 14 bases remaining between them. CDR3 length: 16 amino acids. CDR3 loop: CASSVGQGLSGNTIYF. The DNA of the CDR3 is TGTGCCAGCAGCGTAGGGCAGGGCCTCTCTGGAAACACCATATATTTT.